The 18 T cell receptor beta chains listed next were all sequenced from one sample in a study of human T cells and chemical hapten exposure. Time point of the sample: healthy volunteer bleed at 2 weeks. Total RNA came from unfractionated whole blood. TCRdb ran MiXCR on the RACE reads and lists one entry per CDR3 protein. The table lists 85,000 to 95,000 distinct CDR3 sequences, about 8.6% of them singletons. Sequencing used whole blood. The receptor set was obtained from a female donor in good health. Some clones in this sample may be carry-over from other donors' samples.

This clonotype was observed a handful of times. The rearrangement joins TRBV3-1 to TRBJ2-1; weak D call: TRBD1 (5 bases). This CDR3 contains 17 residues. Trimming took 4 bases from V and 0 from J, leaving 16 bases between them. Per the germline V gene, CDR1 is LGHDT and CDR2 is YNNKEL (reference sequence). The CDR3 reads CASSPGHTGSSYNEQFF. CDR3 DNA: TGTGCCAGCAGCCCCGGCCACACAGGAAGCTCCTACAATGAGCAGTTCTTC.

This clonotype was recorded many times. The chain combines TRBV3-1 with TRBJ2-5; D is unresolved. V was trimmed by 0 bases and J by 4 bases, leaving 12 bases between them. Per germline, CDR1 LGHDT and CDR2 YNNKEL (reference sequence). This CDR3 region has 15 residues. The CDR3 DNA follows: TGTGCCAGCAGCCAAGAGTGGGGATTTAGAGAGACCCAGTACTTC. This gives the protein CASSQEWGFRETQYF.

This clonotype was observed a few times. The J gene is TRBJ1-6, the V gene TRBV30; 11 nucleotides match TRBD1. J gave up 9 bases and V 2 bases, and 9 bases lay outside the gene matches. Germline-derived CDR1 and CDR2 are GTSNPN and SVGIG (reference sequence). The CDR3 has 16 amino acids. The CDR3 is CAWSPDGGQGVSPLHF. In DNA form, the CDR3 reads TGTGCCTGGAGTCCCGACGGGGGACAGGGGGTTTCACCCCTCCACTTT.

The CDR3 is CASSLEGVQPQHF. In nucleotides, the CDR3 is TGTGCCAGCAGCTTAGAGGGCGTTCAGCCCCAGCATTTT. V and J are TRBV7-9 and TRBJ1-5, with no clear D. The CDR3 covers 13 residues. Germline V gene lookup returns CDR1 SEHNR and CDR2 FQNEAQ (reference sequence). Trimming pared 1 base from V and 6 bases from J, leaving 7 bases between.

J is TRBJ1-6 and V is TRBV4-3, with 7 positions matching TRBD1. CDR1 and CDR2 from the germline V gene are LGHNA and YSLEER. The CDR3 covers 16 residues. Trimming removed 6 bases from V and 2 bases from J; junction bases left unmatched: 7. The CDR3 nucleotides are TGCGCCAGCAGACGACAGGGAGAGGCCTATAATTCACCCCTCCACTTT. Translated: CASRRQGEAYNSPLHF.

The sample holds a few counts of this clonotype. The CDR3 region is CASSFSVTVTYEQYF. The DNA for the CDR3 is TGTGCCAGCAGCTTTTCGGTTACCGTGACCTACGAGCAGTACTTC. The chain links TRBV5-5 to TRBJ2-7, with D hard to call. The CDR3 totals 15 residues. Germline-derived CDR1 and CDR2 are SGHKS and YYEKEE (reference sequence). Trimming shortened V by 2 bases and J by 2 bases, and 14 bases separated the two germline ends.

Ten or more counts support this clonotype. V gene TRBV2 combines with J gene TRBJ2-1, with 9 bases matching TRBD2. Germline values: CDR1 SNHLY, CDR2 FYNNEI. The CDR3 extends over 15 amino acids. Trimming took 3 bases from V and 9 from J; bases not matched to a gene: 9. The CDR3 nucleotides are TGTGCCAGCAGTGACGTAGCGGGAGTGTTGGGTGAGCAGTTCTTC. Protein sequence: CASSDVAGVLGEQFF.

The V call is TRBV28, the J call TRBJ2-7, with D possibly being TRBD2 (5 bases). CDR3 length equals 12 residues. With 3 bases removed from V and 6 bases from J, the gap between germline ends came to 9 bases. CDR1 MDHEN and CDR2 SYDVKM come from the germline V gene. The CDR3 coding sequence is TGTGCCAGCAGTTTGAATCGGGGCGAGCAGTACTTC. Its translation: CASSLNRGEQYF. Variable domain in full (rest from reference TRBV28 and TRBJ2-7): DVKVTQSSRYLVKRTGEKVFLECVQDMDHENMFWYRQDPGLGLRLIYFSYDVKMKEKGDIPEGYSVSREKKERFSLILESASTNQTSMYLCASSLNRGEQYFGPGTRLTVT.

The table lists this clonotype with many counts. The chain carries TRBV7-2 and TRBJ2-3; TRBD2 matches 9 bases. The V segment lost 5 bases and the J segment 2 bases; nucleotides outside the gene matches: 11. CDR1 and CDR2 (germline): SGHTA, FQGNSA. CDR3 length: 17 residues. CDR3 nucleotides: TGTGCCAGCAGCACCCGGCGGCTAGCGGGAAACACAGATACGCAGTATTTT. It yields the protein CASSTRRLAGNTDTQYF.

The rearrangement links TRBV5-5 to TRBJ2-3; D ambiguous. Germline CDR1 is SGHKS and CDR2 is YYEKEE (reference sequence). CDR3 length equals 15 residues. Trimming left V 3 bases short and J 2 bases short, with 13 bases between. DNA for the CDR3: TGTGCCAGCAGCTGGCACGGTACCCTCACAGATACGCAGTATTTT. Encoded protein: CASSWHGTLTDTQYF.

Here the CDR3 DNA reads TGCGCCAGCAGCCTACGGACAGGGTCGGGCACTGAAGCTTTCTTT. Protein product: CASSLRTGSGTEAFF. V and J are TRBV5-1 and TRBJ1-1; 8 bases align to TRBD1. The germline CDR1 and CDR2 sequences are SGHRS and YFSETQ. Losses at the gene ends were 4 bases for V and 4 bases for J; bases not matched to a gene: 9. This CDR3 comprises 15 residues.

The rearrangement joins TRBV29-1 to TRBJ1-2, with 8 nucleotides matching TRBD1. This CDR3 is built from 13 residues. Germline values: CDR1 SQVTM, CDR2 ANQGSEA. V lost 3 bases and J lost 4; bases outside the gene matches: 4. The CDR3 is CSVETGDPYGYTF. The CDR3 DNA reads TGCAGCGTTGAGACAGGGGATCCCTATGGCTACACCTTC. Using reference TRBV29-1 and TRBJ1-2 for the parts outside the CDR3, the full variable domain is SAVISQKPSRDICQRGTSLTIQCQVDSQVTMMFWYRQQPGQSLTLIATANQGSEATYESGFVIDKFPISRPNLTFSTLTVSNMSPEDSSIYLCSVETGDPYGYTFGSGTRLTVV.

This clonotype was counted ten times or more. This chain uses TRBV25-1 with TRBJ1-1, with TRBD1 as a possible D gene (6 bases). The V gene's germline CDR1 is MGHDK and CDR2 SYGVNS. V dropped 3 bases and J dropped 6 bases, with 11 bases sitting between them. CDR3 size: 13 residues. CDR3 nucleotide sequence: TGTGCCAGCAGTGACAGGGGATTTGCTGAAGCTTTCTTT. This encodes CASSDRGFAEAFF.

This sequence joins TRBV28 and TRBJ1-2, with 7 bases fitting TRBD1. Trimming removed 6 bases from V and 1 base from J; junction bases left unmatched: 5. Germline V gene data show CDR1 as MDHEN and CDR2 as SYDVKM. The CDR3 consists of 14 residues. CDR3 bases: TGTGCCAGCAGGGACCAGGGGGTTAACTATGGCTACACCTTC. Amino acid sequence: CASRDQGVNYGYTF.

This clonotype has at least ten counts. The gene calls are TRBV6-2 or TRBV6-3 and TRBJ2-7; 10 bases align to TRBD2. The CDR3 contains 16 residues. Germline values: CDR1 MNHEY, CDR2 SVGEGT. V trimming: 2 bases; J trimming: 0 bases; junction bases outside the gene matches: 4. Here the CDR3 reads CASSYLGLAASYEQYF. The CDR3 DNA sequence: TGTGCCAGCAGTTACCTCGGACTAGCGGCCTCCTACGAGCAGTACTTC.

The chain carries TRBV21-1 and TRBJ1-2; the table names TRBD1, a call not compared with the DNA. TRBV21-1 is tagged as a pseudogene. The CDR3 loop spans 16 amino acids. The CDR3 region is CASPPTESGGNYGYTF. CDR3 sequence (DNA): TGTGCCAGCCCTCCTACGGAGTCGGGGGGCAACTATGGCTACACCTTC.

This clonotype was counted between two and nine times. J is TRBJ1-4 and V is TRBV6-5; unclear D gene. In germline, CDR1 is MNHEY, CDR2 SVGAGI. CDR3 size: 13 residues. Trimming pared 4 bases from V and 6 bases from J, leaving 9 bases between. CDR3 region: CASSSPGYEKLFF. Written as DNA, the CDR3 is TGTGCCAGCAGTTCACCGGGCTATGAAAAACTGTTTTTT.

The chain carries TRBV30 and TRBJ1-1; the D is unclear. Looked up from germline, CDR1 is GTSNPN and CDR2 is SVGIG (reference sequence). V gave up 0 bases and J gave up 11 bases, with 19 bases separating them. The CDR3 is made up of 14 amino acids. CDR3 loop: CAWSVMGSSARAFF. DNA of the CDR3: TGTGCCTGGAGTGTTATGGGCAGTTCGGCAAGGGCTTTCTTT.